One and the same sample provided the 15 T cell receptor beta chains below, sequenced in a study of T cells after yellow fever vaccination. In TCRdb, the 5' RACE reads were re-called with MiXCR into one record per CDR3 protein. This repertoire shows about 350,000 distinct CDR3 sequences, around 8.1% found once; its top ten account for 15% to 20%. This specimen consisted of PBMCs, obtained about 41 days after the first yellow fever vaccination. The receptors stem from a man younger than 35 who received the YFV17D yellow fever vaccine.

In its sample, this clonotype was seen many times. CDR3 in DNA: TGTGCCAGCAGCTTTGGCAGGGGAACCTACAATGAGCAGTTCTTC. Residues: CASSFGRGTYNEQFF. The V call is TRBV7-8, the J call TRBJ2-1, with D tentatively TRBD1 (6 bases). The CDR3 runs to 15 residues. The ends were cut back, 3 bases at V and 2 bases at J, with 11 bases in the middle. Germline V gene data show CDR1 as SGHVS and CDR2 as FQNEAQ. Using reference TRBV7-8 and TRBJ2-1 for the parts outside the CDR3, the full variable domain is GAGVSQSPRYKVAKRGQDVALRCDPISGHVSLFWYQQALGQGPEFLTYFQNEAQLDKSGLPSDRFFAERPEGSVSTLKIQRTQQEDSAVYLCASSFGRGTYNEQFFGPGTRLTVL.

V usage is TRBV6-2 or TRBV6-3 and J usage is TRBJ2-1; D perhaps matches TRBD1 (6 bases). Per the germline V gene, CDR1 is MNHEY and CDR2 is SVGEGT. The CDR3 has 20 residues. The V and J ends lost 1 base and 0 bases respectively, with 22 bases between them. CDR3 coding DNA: TGTGCCAGCAGTTACTTTACAGGGAAGGGGTCACACAACTCCTACAATGAGCAGTTCTTC. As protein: CASSYFTGKGSHNSYNEQFF.

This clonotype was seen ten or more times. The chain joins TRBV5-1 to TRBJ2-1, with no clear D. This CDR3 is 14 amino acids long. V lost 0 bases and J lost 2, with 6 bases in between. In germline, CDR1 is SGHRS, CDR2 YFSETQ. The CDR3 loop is CASSLDSAYNEQFF. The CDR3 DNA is TGCGCCAGCAGCTTGGATTCAGCCTACAATGAGCAGTTCTTC.

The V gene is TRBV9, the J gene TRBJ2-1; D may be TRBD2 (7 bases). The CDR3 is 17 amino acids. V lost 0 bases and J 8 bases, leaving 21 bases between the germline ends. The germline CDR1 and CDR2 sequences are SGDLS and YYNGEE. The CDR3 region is CASSVALTQGGLDEQFF. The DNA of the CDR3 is TGTGCCAGCAGCGTAGCCCTTACACAGGGAGGGTTGGATGAGCAGTTCTTC.

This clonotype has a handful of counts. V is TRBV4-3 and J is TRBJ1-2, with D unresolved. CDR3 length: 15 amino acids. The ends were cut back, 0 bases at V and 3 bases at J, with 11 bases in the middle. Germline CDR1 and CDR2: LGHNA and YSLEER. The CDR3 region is CASSQDFARYYGYTF. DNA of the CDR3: TGCGCCAGCAGCCAAGATTTTGCCCGCTACTATGGCTACACCTTC.

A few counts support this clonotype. CDR3 nucleotide sequence: TGTGCCAGCAGCTTACGGACTAGCTCAGAAAACATTCAGTACTTC. Its translation: CASSLRTSSENIQYF. The chain links TRBV7-2 to TRBJ2-4; TRBD2 aligns across 8 bases. V was clipped by 2 bases and J by 5 bases; unmatched bases: 5. CDR3 size: 15 residues. CDR1 is SGHTA, CDR2 FQGNSA, per germline. The whole variable domain, remainder taken from reference TRBV7-2 and TRBJ2-4, is GAGVSQSPSNKVTEKGKDVELRCDPISGHTALYWYRQSLGQGLEFLIYFQGNSAPDKSGLPSDRFSAERTGGSVSTLTIQRTQQEDSAVYLCASSLRTSSENIQYFGAGTRLSVL.

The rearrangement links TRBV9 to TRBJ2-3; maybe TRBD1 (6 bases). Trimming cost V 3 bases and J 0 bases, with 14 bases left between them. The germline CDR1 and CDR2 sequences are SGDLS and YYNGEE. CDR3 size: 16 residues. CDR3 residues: CASSASVGHSTDTQYF. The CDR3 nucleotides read TGTGCCAGCAGCGCCTCAGTGGGACATAGCACAGATACGCAGTATTTT. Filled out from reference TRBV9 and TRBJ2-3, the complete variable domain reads DSGVTQTPKHLITATGQRVTLRCSPRSGDLSVYWYQQSLDQGLQFLIQYYNGEERAKGNILERFSAQQFPDLHSELNLSSLELGDSALYFCASSASVGHSTDTQYFGPGTRLTVL.

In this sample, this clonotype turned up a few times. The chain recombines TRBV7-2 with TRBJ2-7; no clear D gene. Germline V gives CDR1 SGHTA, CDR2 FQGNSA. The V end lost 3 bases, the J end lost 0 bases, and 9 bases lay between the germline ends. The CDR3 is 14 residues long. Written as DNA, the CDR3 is TGTGCCAGCAGCTTCTTAATAGGCTCCTACGAGCAGTACTTC. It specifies CASSFLIGSYEQYF.

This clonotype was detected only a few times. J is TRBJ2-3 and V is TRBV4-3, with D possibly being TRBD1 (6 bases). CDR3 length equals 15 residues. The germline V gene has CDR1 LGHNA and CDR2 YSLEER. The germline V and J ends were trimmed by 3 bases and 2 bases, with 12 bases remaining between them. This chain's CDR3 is CASSQYRVPTDTQYF. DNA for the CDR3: TGCGCCAGCAGCCAGTACAGGGTTCCCACAGATACGCAGTATTTT.

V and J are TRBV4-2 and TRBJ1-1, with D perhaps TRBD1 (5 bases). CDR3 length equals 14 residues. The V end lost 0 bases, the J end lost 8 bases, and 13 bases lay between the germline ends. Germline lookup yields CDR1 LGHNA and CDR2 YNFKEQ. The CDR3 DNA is TGTGCCAGCAGCCAAGATTGGGGCGCGGAGGAAGCTTTCTTT. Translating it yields CASSQDWGAEEAFF.

The DNA of the CDR3 is TGTGCCAGCAGGGCCACTGATAATTCACCCCTCCACTTT. Translation gives CASRATDNSPLHF. The V and J genes are TRBV6-4 and TRBJ1-6, with D hard to call. This CDR3 spans 13 amino acids. Germline V CDR1 and CDR2: MRHNA, SNTAGT. The V gene lost 6 bases and the J gene lost 5 bases, with 8 bases spanning the gap.

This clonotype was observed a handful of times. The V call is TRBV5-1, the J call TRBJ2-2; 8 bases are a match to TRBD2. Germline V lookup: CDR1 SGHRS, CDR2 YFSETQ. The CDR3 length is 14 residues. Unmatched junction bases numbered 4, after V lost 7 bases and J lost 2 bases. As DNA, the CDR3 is TGCGCCAGCGGAGCGGGGGAAAACACCGGGGAGCTGTTTTTT. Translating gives CASGAGENTGELFF.

In DNA form, the CDR3 reads TGCAGTGCCCCGATAGGCGAGACCCAGTACTTC. It translates to CSAPIGETQYF. V gene TRBV20-1 combines with J gene TRBJ2-5; no clear D. V lost 6 bases to trimming and J lost 5 bases, with 10 bases between them. The CDR3 is 11 residues long. Germline V gene lookup returns CDR1 DFQATT and CDR2 SNEGSKA (reference sequence).

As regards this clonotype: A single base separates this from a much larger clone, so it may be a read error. The CDR3 protein is CASFLQGSYNEQYF. CDR3 DNA sequence: TGCGCCAGCTTCCTCCAGGGCTCCTACAATGAGCAGTACTTC. This sequence joins TRBV5-1 and TRBJ2-1; D is perhaps TRBD1 (5 bases). The last part of the DNA fits TRBJ2-7 better; the J call may be wrong. Germline CDR1 SGHRS, CDR2 YFSETQ. The CDR3 extends over 14 amino acids.

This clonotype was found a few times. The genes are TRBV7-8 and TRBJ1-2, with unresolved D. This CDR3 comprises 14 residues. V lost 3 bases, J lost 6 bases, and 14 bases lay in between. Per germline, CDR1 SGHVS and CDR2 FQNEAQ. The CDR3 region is CASSLGGMENGYTF. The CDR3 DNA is TGTGCCAGCAGCTTGGGAGGGATGGAGAATGGCTACACCTTC.